The clone carrying this T cell receptor (beta chain) came up a few times. It was with unique molecular identifiers that the TCRbeta library was prepared. Using its own MiXCR run on the PCR reads, TCRdb lists one record per CDR3 protein. The sample has several thousand distinct CDR3 sequences, around 23% seen once; the top ten hold roughly 28%. Germline values: CDR1 LGHDT, CDR2 YNNKEL (reference sequence). V was clipped by 8 bases and J by 2 bases; unmatched bases: 9. The CDR3 length is 18 residues. The data belong to a study of T-cell reconstitution after alpha-beta-depleted transplantation in children.

The source material was PBMCs, mostly from graft donor cells, sampled 60 days after TCRalphabeta/CD19-depleted stem cell transplant. This chain links TRBV3-1 with TRBJ2-2; 15 bases align to TRBD2. The source of this sequence is a boy under two years old who had a stem cell transplant for SCID, so the T cells may come from the graft donor. CDR3 DNA: TGTGCCAGCTCCAAGCCGGGACTAGCGGGGGGAAACACCGGGGAGCTGTTTTTT. Translation gives CASSKPGLAGGNTGELFF.